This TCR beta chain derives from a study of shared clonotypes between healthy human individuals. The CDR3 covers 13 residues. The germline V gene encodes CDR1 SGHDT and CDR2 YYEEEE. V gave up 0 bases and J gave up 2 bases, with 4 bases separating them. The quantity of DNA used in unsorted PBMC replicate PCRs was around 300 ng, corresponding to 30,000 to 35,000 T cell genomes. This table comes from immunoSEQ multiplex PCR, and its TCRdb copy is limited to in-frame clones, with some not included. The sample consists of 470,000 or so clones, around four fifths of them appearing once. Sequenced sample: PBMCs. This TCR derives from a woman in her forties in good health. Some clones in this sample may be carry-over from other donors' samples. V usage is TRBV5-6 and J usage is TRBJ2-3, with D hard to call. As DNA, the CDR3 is TGTGCCAGCAGCTTGGACCCCACAGATACGCAGTATTTT. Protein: CASSLDPTDTQYF.